The 28 T cell receptor beta chains below were found in one sample sequenced in a study of OX40 agonist ivuxolimab in advanced cancers. Produced via immunoSEQ multiplex PCR; TCRdb's table is partial and in-frame only. The sample has 16,000 or so clones, about 77% seen once. The source material was CD4+ or CD8+ T cells sorted from blood, sampled in a trial of the OX40 agonist ivuxolimab. These receptors came from an adult with an advanced solid tumor such as melanoma, head and neck, liver or kidney cancer.

This clone was seen a few times. The chain has TRBV7-6 and TRBJ2-7; TRBD2 is a possible D gene (5 bases). Trimming removed 5 bases at V and 2 bases at J, with 7 bases between. The CDR3 is 12 residues long. Germline assignment: CDR1 SGHVS and CDR2 FNYEAQ. CDR3 DNA: TGTGCCAGCAGCCCCGGGACCTACGAGCAGTACTTC. It encodes CASSPGTYEQYF.

This clone was seen a few times. The chain employs TRBV27 and TRBJ2-7, with 7 bases fitting TRBD2. The germline gives CDR1 MNHEY, CDR2 SMNVEV (reference sequence). The CDR3 contains 14 residues. V lost 6 bases, J lost 6 bases, and 11 bases stayed unmatched. In DNA, the CDR3 is TGTGCCAGCAGCCCCCATAGGGAGGGGCTCGAGCAGTACTTC. This codes for CASSPHREGLEQYF.

This clone ranks as medium-sized. The rearrangement links TRBV6-6 to TRBJ2-7; 9 bases align to TRBD1. J lost 5 bases, V lost 10 bases, and 9 bases had no gene match. CDR1 is MNHNY and CDR2 is SVGAGI in the germline V gene (reference sequence). The CDR3 runs to 13 residues. Written as DNA, the CDR3 is TGTGCCACCATAGGGGACAGGGTCGACGAGCAGTACTTC. Translating it yields CATIGDRVDEQYF.

This chain connects TRBV7-8 to TRBJ2-7; 7 bases align to TRBD2. Germline CDR1 SGHVS, CDR2 FQNEAQ. This CDR3 region has 14 residues. Trimming removed 7 bases from V and 6 bases from J; junction bases left unmatched: 12. CDR3 sequence: CASTSGGLLSEQYF. The CDR3 DNA sequence: TGTGCCAGCACCTCGGGGGGTCTACTTTCCGAGCAGTACTTC.

The V gene is TRBV4-1, the J gene TRBJ2-7; 9 nucleotides line up with TRBD1. The length of the CDR3 is 15 residues. Germline values: CDR1 MGHRA, CDR2 YSYEKL. J gave up 3 bases and V 4 bases, and 7 bases lay outside the gene matches. The CDR3 DNA follows: TGCGCCAGCAGCCCCCGGGACAGGGCTTTCTACGAGCAGTACTTC. Protein product: CASSPRDRAFYEQYF.

The gene calls are TRBV4-3 and TRBJ2-7; TRBD2 aligns across 8 bases. Per the germline V gene, CDR1 is LGHNA and CDR2 is YSLEER. The CDR3 length is 13 residues. V gave up 1 base and J gave up 7 bases; unmatched junction bases: 3. The CDR3 reads CASSQASGGEQYF. The CDR3 bases are TGCGCCAGCAGCCAAGCCTCGGGAGGGGAGCAGTACTTC.

This chain joins TRBV6-1 and TRBJ1-5; D perhaps matches TRBD1 (5 bases). The germline gives CDR1 MNHNS, CDR2 SASEGT. Trimming took 10 bases from V and 0 from J, leaving 13 bases between them. This CDR3 is built from 14 residues. The CDR3 sequence: CAIGTGDSNQPQHF. For the CDR3, the DNA is TGTGCCATCGGGACGGGAGATAGCAATCAGCCCCAGCATTTT.

On this clone: One junction end does not reproduce the germline sequence, and a read error may be involved. This rearrangement joins TRBV7-7 to TRBJ2-2; perhaps D is TRBD1 or TRBD2 (5 bases each). Germline lookup yields CDR1 SSHAT and CDR2 FNYEAQ (reference sequence). The CDR3 has 13 residues. This CDR3 is CASSWDEDGELFF. The DNA for the CDR3 is TGTGCTAGCAGCTGGGACGAGGACGGGGAGCTGTTTTTT.

The V and J genes are TRBV9 and TRBJ1-2; D is ambiguous. V lost 0 bases and J lost 7, with 13 bases in between. Germline assignment: CDR1 SGDLS and CDR2 YYNGEE. The CDR3 contains 14 residues. The CDR3 region is CASSVDDRMTGYTF. The CDR3 coding sequence is TGTGCCAGCAGCGTAGATGATAGGATGACTGGCTACACCTTC.

V gene TRBV4-1 combines with J gene TRBJ2-7, with TRBD1 matching 9 bases. The CDR3 runs to 16 residues. V trimming: 1 base; J trimming: 2 bases; junction bases outside the gene matches: 6. Germline V gene sequence: CDR1 MGHRA, CDR2 YSYEKL. CDR3 sequence: CASSQARGQGTYEQYF. The CDR3 DNA follows: TGCGCCAGCAGCCAAGCAAGGGGACAGGGTACCTACGAGCAGTACTTC.

This clone turned up a few times. The rearrangement links TRBV2 to TRBJ2-3, with D possibly matching TRBD1 (5 bases). V shed 5 bases and J shed 2 bases, with 23 bases lying between them. The CDR3 sequence is 18 residues long. The V gene's germline CDR1 is SNHLY and CDR2 FYNNEI. CDR3 residues: CASSRRGAGSSITDTQYF. As DNA, the CDR3 is TGTGCCAGCAGTCGAAGGGGCGCAGGGTCTTCGATCACAGATACGCAGTATTTT.

The chain uses TRBV11-2 and TRBJ1-3; tentative D call: TRBD1 (6 bases). The CDR3 extends over 15 amino acids. From germline, CDR1 is SGHAT and CDR2 FQNNGV. The ends were cut back, 0 bases at V and 8 bases at J, with 14 bases in the middle. The CDR3 DNA reads TGTGCCAGCAGCTTAGATAGACAGGCCGAGGACACCATATATTTT. Protein: CASSLDRQAEDTIYF.

The chain is built from TRBV7-9 and TRBJ2-4, with a tentative D call TRBD2 (6 bases). V gave up 2 bases and J gave up 3 bases, with 11 bases separating them. This CDR3 region has 15 residues. Per the germline V gene, CDR1 is SEHNR and CDR2 is FQNEAQ (reference sequence). The DNA for the CDR3 is TGTGCCAGCAGCTTACAGGGAGGCGACAAAAACATTCAGTACTTC. Its translation: CASSLQGGDKNIQYF. Combining the CDR3 with reference TRBV7-9 and TRBJ2-4 gives the whole variable domain DTGVSQNPRHKITKRGQNVTFRCDPISEHNRLYWYRQTLGQGPEFLTYFQNEAQLEKSRLLSDRFSAERPKGSFSTLEIQRTEQGDSAMYLCASSLQGGDKNIQYFGAGTRLSVL.

The V gene is TRBV4-3, the J gene TRBJ2-1; the D is unclear. This CDR3 is 15 amino acids long. In germline, CDR1 is LGHNA, CDR2 YSLEER. Trimming took off 2 bases at V and 4 bases at J, with 12 bases between the two ends. The chain's CDR3 is CASSQNSGRYNEQFF. CDR3 bases: TGCGCCAGCAGCCAAAACTCCGGCAGATACAATGAGCAGTTCTTC.

V is TRBV19 and J is TRBJ1-5; a possible D gene is TRBD1 (5 bases). CDR1 and CDR2 from the germline V gene are LNHDA and SQIVND (reference sequence). The CDR3 sequence is 14 residues long. Trimming stripped 2 bases from V and 5 bases from J, with 10 bases between. The CDR3 bases are TGTGCCAGTAGTATACCGGGGACCCATCAGCCCCAGCATTTT. Translated: CASSIPGTHQPQHF.

This chain connects TRBV4-1 to TRBJ2-1; TRBD1 aligns across 9 bases. The junction had 12 bases not matched to a gene; V was cut back by 2 bases and J by 7 bases. The CDR3 is 17 residues long. CDR1 MGHRA and CDR2 YSYEKL come from the germline V gene. The CDR3 region has the DNA TGCGCCAGCAGCCAACTTTACAGGGGGCCGGGATTTAATGAGCAGTTCTTC. Protein product: CASSQLYRGPGFNEQFF.

The V and J genes are TRBV5-7 and TRBJ1-1; D call uncertain. TRBV5-7 counts as an open reading frame of uncertain function. The length of the CDR3 is 15 residues. V was trimmed by 0 bases and J by 0 bases, leaving 9 bases between them. CDR3 sequence: CASSLAPEMNTEAFF. The CDR3, as DNA: TGTGCCAGCAGCTTGGCTCCAGAAATGAACACTGAAGCTTTCTTT.

The chain uses TRBV9 and TRBJ2-5; D gene unclear. CDR1 and CDR2 from the germline V gene are SGDLS and YYNGEE. V shed 4 bases and J shed 5 bases, with 12 bases lying between them. The CDR3 contains 13 residues. The CDR3 spells CASSLPSSETQYF. CDR3 coding DNA: TGTGCCAGCAGCCTCCCCAGTTCGGAGACCCAGTACTTC.

This clone was seen more than once but under ten times. The V and J genes are TRBV5-1 and TRBJ2-2, with D possibly TRBD2 on 6 matching bases. The CDR3 is made up of 16 amino acids. V was clipped by 4 bases and J by 3 bases, with 16 bases between them. Per the germline V gene, CDR1 is SGHRS and CDR2 is YFSETQ. In nucleotides, the CDR3 is TGCGCCAGCAGCACCAGGACGGGGACTTACACCGGGGAGCTGTTTTTT. Its translation: CASSTRTGTYTGELFF. Full variable domain (outside the CDR3, taken from reference TRBV5-1 and TRBJ2-2): KAGVTQTPRYLIKTRGQQVTLSCSPISGHRSVSWYQQTPGQGLQFLFEYFSETQRNKGNFPGRFSGRQFSNSRSEMNVSTLELGDSALYLCASSTRTGTYTGELFFGEGSRLTVL.

The chain employs TRBV7-3 and TRBJ2-7; TRBD2 matches 9 bases. There are 15 residues in the CDR3. The V gene end was trimmed by 2 bases and the J gene end by 4 bases; junction bases not matched to a gene: 6. Germline V gives CDR1 SGHTA, CDR2 FQGTGA. The CDR3 loop reads CASSLWASGAYEQYF. CDR3 in DNA: TGTGCCAGCAGCTTATGGGCTAGCGGGGCTTACGAGCAGTACTTC.

This clone is labeled as medium-sized. The chain has TRBV28 and TRBJ2-7; a weak D match, TRBD1 (8 bases). Trimming removed 6 bases at V and 2 bases at J, with 14 bases between. Per germline, CDR1 MDHEN and CDR2 SYDVKM. CDR3 length: 14 residues. The CDR3 loop reads CASRRETGAYEQYF. The CDR3 nucleotides read TGTGCCAGCAGGCGGGAGACAGGGGCCTACGAGCAGTACTTC.

The chain carries TRBV7-8 and TRBJ2-5; D gene ambiguous. Germline CDR1 is SGHVS and CDR2 is FQNEAQ. Between the trimmed V and J ends, which lost 2 bases and 1 base, there was a span of 5 bases. This CDR3 is 13 amino acids long. The CDR3 loop is CASSLNSQETQYF. Written as DNA, the CDR3 is TGTGCCAGCAGCTTAAACAGCCAAGAGACCCAGTACTTC.

The rearrangement uses TRBV4-1 and TRBJ1-4, with TRBD1 as a possible D gene (5 bases). Trimming took off 0 bases at V and 8 bases at J, with 13 bases between the two ends. Germline-derived CDR1 and CDR2 are MGHRA and YSYEKL. The CDR3 is 15 amino acids. The chain's CDR3 is CASSQDPRVVEKLFF. CDR3 nucleotides: TGCGCCAGCAGCCAAGATCCCAGGGTGGTGGAAAAACTGTTTTTT.

As regards this clone: At one end the junction does not follow the germline gene, possibly because of a read error. The V gene is TRBV7-7, the J gene TRBJ2-2; D is uncertain. CDR1 SSHAT and CDR2 FNYEAQ come from the germline V gene (reference sequence). The length of the CDR3 is 14 residues. In nucleotides, the CDR3 is TGTGCTAGCAGCCCGAGCACGGTCACCGAGGAGCTGTTTTTT. Translation gives CASSPSTVTEELFF. Variable domain in full (rest from reference TRBV7-7 and TRBJ2-2): GAGVSQSPRYKVTKRGQDVTLRCDPISSHATLYWYQQALGQGPEFLTYFNYEAQPDKSGLPSDRFSAERPEGSISTLTIQRTEQRDSAMYRCASSPSTVTEELFFGEGSRLTVL.

This chain links TRBV27 with TRBJ2-7, with D perhaps being TRBD1 or TRBD2 (5 bases each). The V gene's germline CDR1 is MNHEY and CDR2 SMNVEV (reference sequence). The CDR3 has 16 amino acids. Trimming shortened V by 5 bases and J by 3 bases, and 20 bases separated the two germline ends. DNA for the CDR3: TGTGCCAGCAGTGTAACGGGACCTCCGTTGGACTACGAGCAGTACTTC. Amino acids: CASSVTGPPLDYEQYF.

The chain couples TRBV2 to TRBJ2-2; D uncertain. The CDR3 contains 12 residues. From germline, CDR1 is SNHLY and CDR2 FYNNEI. Between the trimmed V and J ends, which lost 6 bases and 10 bases, there was a span of 12 bases. The CDR3 sequence is CASSFTDEELFF. In DNA, the CDR3 is TGTGCCAGCAGCTTCACTGACGAGGAGCTGTTTTTT.

DNA for the CDR3: TGCGCCAGCAGTGAGGTGTATATAGCGGATCAGCCCCAGCATTTT. Protein: CASSEVYIADQPQHF. The chain is built from TRBV10-1 and TRBJ1-5, with D uncertain. The CDR3 is 15 residues long. Germline-derived CDR1 and CDR2 are WNHNN and SYGVQD (reference sequence). V was cut by 2 bases and J by 5 bases, with 13 bases left in between.

The chain joins TRBV4-1 to TRBJ2-1, with D possibly called TRBD1 or TRBD2 (5 bases each). The CDR3 sequence is 16 residues long. The V end was cut by 4 bases, the J end by 9 bases, with 22 bases between. Looked up from germline, CDR1 is MGHRA and CDR2 is YSYEKL. The CDR3 region has the DNA TGCGCCAGCAGCCCAGTAGAGAGCGACCCGAGGGGTGAGCAGTTCTTC. Amino acid sequence: CASSPVESDPRGEQFF.